These T cell receptor beta chains were read from a single sample in a study of OX40 agonist ivuxolimab in advanced cancers. Sequenced by immunoSEQ multiplex PCR; TCRdb stores in-frame clones only, minus some. The sample includes about 93,000 clones, around 92% seen only once; the top ten take 0.45% to 0.55%. Sequenced here: CD4+ or CD8+ T cells sorted from blood, sampled in a trial of the OX40 agonist ivuxolimab. These TCRs come from an adult with an advanced solid tumor such as melanoma, head and neck, liver or kidney cancer. CDR3s include the opening cysteine and the closing phenylalanine or tryptophan. The D gene is left open where the match is weak.

J,D,V,CDR3,DNA
TRBJ2-5,.,TRBV5-1,CASSLGRTQETQYF,TGCGCCAGCAGCTTAGGGCGAACACAAGAGACCCAGTACTTC
TRBJ1-6,.,TRBV7-9,CASSSPSGQNNSPLHF,TGTGCCAGCAGCTCACCTTCAGGACAGAATAATTCACCCCTCCACTTT
TRBJ1-2,TRBD1,TRBV5-1,CASSPGTGGEYYGYTF,TGCGCCAGCAGCCCCGGGACAGGGGGCGAATACTATGGCTACACCTTC
TRBJ2-2,.,TRBV6-5,CASSGARGTGELFF,TGTGCCAGCAGTGGGGCCCGAGGCACCGGGGAGCTGTTTTTT
TRBJ2-3,.,TRBV18,CASSLDQLDTQYF,TGTGCCAGCTCACTAGACCAGTTGGATACGCAGTATTTT
TRBJ1-2,.,TRBV6-1,CASSEGGDYGYTF,TGTGCCAGCAGTGAAGGAGGGGACTATGGCTACACCTTC
TRBJ1-1,.,TRBV6-6,CASSYNWRNTEAFF,TGTGCCAGCAGTTACAATTGGCGGAACACTGAAGCTTTCTTT
TRBJ1-1,.,TRBV6-6,CASTQAGFTEAFF,TGTGCCAGCACCCAAGCGGGGTTCACTGAAGCTTTCTTT
TRBJ1-6,.,TRBV30,CAWSGTDNSPLHF,TGTGCCTGGAGTGGGACTGATAATTCACCCCTCCACTTT
TRBJ2-2,.,TRBV19,CASSMGWATGELFF,TGTGCCAGTAGTATGGGGTGGGCGACCGGGGAGCTGTTTTTT
TRBJ2-1,TRBD2,TRBV6-6,CASSPAFSSGDNEQFF,TGTGCCAGCAGTCCTGCGTTTTCTAGCGGGGACAATGAGCAGTTCTTC